The clone carrying this T cell receptor (beta chain) appeared a single time. Antigen unknown. Negatively enriched CD4+ T cells were divided by CD45RA into naive and memory. TCRdb keeps only in-frame clones here, not all; method: immunoSEQ multiplex PCR. The sample lists 2 million to 3 million clones; under 95% were seen once. The sample is drawn from a study of shared clonotypes between healthy human individuals. Study-level background: The plates for each donor numbered three CD4 naive, three CD4 memory, two CD8 naive and one CD8 memory. Study-wide results and caveats: The study found roughly 5% of naive CD4 clonotypes shared across a few donors.

The germline V gene encodes CDR1 SGHRS and CDR2 YFSETQ. The CDR3 has 14 residues. Trimming pared 4 bases from V and 5 bases from J, leaving 13 bases between. The rearrangement uses TRBV5-1 and TRBJ2-1; D ambiguous. The TCR sequence derives from a man younger than 30 in good health. Some clones in this sample may be carry-over from other donors' samples. Sequenced input: naive CD4+ T cells from PBMCs. The subset was: CD45RA+ positively selected. CDR3 loop: CASSPGLSDNEQFF. The CDR3 DNA reads TGCGCCAGCAGCCCGGGTCTGTCTGACAATGAGCAGTTCTTC.